This TCR beta chain was identified in a study of T cell repertoires in cytomegalovirus infection. Overall study: Shared public TCR beta signatures pointed to both CMV infection and a matching HLA type. Findings and caveats of the study: Across the ex vivo response, the dominant clonotypes were HLA-C-restricted CMV-specific TCR beta clonotypes. Summed frequency of public TCR beta families distinguished CMV carriers with the relevant HLA.

With regard to this clonotype: No antigen is known for it.

CDR1 and CDR2 (germline): PRHDT, FYEKMQ (reference sequence). V lost 0 bases, J lost 2 bases, and 9 bases lay in between. The CDR3 is 15 amino acids. Via MiXCR, TCRdb re-called the reads, giving one row per CDR3 protein. There are fewer than 300,000 distinct CDR3 sequences in the sample; roughly a quarter occur only once, and over 11% lies in the top ten. The sequence derives from a human donor in good health (CMV status not recorded). Some clones in this sample may be carry-over from other donors' samples. The chain uses TRBV13 and TRBJ2-3; D remains ambiguous. Sequenced: PBMCs. The CDR3 nucleotides are TGTGCCAGCAGCTTAGGAGTCAGTGCCACAGATACGCAGTATTTT. Its protein is CASSLGVSATDTQYF.